This T cell receptor (beta chain) comes out of a study of blood T cell repertoires in COVID-19 (dated by TCRdb to between 2020 and 2021). About the investigation overall: Samples from collaborators originated in the United States, Italy and Spain and spanned both the acute and convalescent phases of COVID-19. The material from the prospective study consisted of cDNA or gDNA derived from T cells, B-cell-depleted T cells, or PBMCs. The dataset comprised deeply sampled blood TCRbeta repertoires from subjects exposed to, actively infected with, or recovered from COVID-19. A freely available public database, intended as a resource for researchers studying the immune response to SARS-CoV-2, is where the repertoires were released. Samples came from the ongoing ImmuneRACE study (first 160 participants) plus 1,254 subjects from 6 global collaborators. The sample metadata nearly always contained a de-identified subject ID, COVID-19 status, age in years and sex. Where HLA class I and class II types were available, the types were taken from metadata supplied by the sample provider, not from assay-based typing. The investigation overall reported the following: How much clinical and demographic metadata was included differed by source and by participant, and the metadata was provided uncurated.

The junction shows trimming of 6 bases on V and 6 bases on J, plus 6 bases between the germline ends. The CDR3 sequence holds 11 residues, the cysteine and phenylalanine included. Only the CDR3 DNA stays, 33 bases, in frame from base 1. As regards this clone: Its antigen is not yet known. The record has no base qualities; no much larger clone is one base away.

The immunoSEQ Assay, a bias-controlled multiplex PCR, was used to amplify TCRbeta CDR3 regions from genomic DNA. The original pipeline was this. Nucleated cell counts per sample were estimated from amplification of reference gene primers within the assay. To quantify the absolute abundance of each unique TCRbeta CDR3 rearrangement, sequence reads were collapsed and filtered. Productive Simpson clonality was computed per sample as the square root of Simpson's diversity index over productive rearrangements. Held by TCRdb, this immuneACCESS table contains in-frame sequences only and omits some clones. Under half of the omission traces to an unresolved V gene where checked; the cause of the rest is unknown. The DNA was the basis for D and trimming; V, J and clone size are from that table. Within this sample are roughly 180,000 clones, with roughly 88% of them counted one time only. The top ten hold approximately 1.3% of the sample.

Another Seattle source contributed samples from volunteer blood donors who had recovered from COVID-19. The collaborating institutions used their own protocols to collect whole blood in K2EDTA tubes. For TCRbeta analysis, collaborators shipped samples as frozen whole blood, isolated PBMCs, or DNA extracted from either of those sample types. This TCR came from a man aged 60 to 75 who had recovered from COVID-19. The rearrangement joined TRBV12-3 or TRBV12-4 to TRBJ2-1; the D gene is not confidently resolved. The specimen was peripheral blood. The CDR3 here reads CASSVFNEQFF. The sequence in DNA is TGTGCCAGCAGCGTCTTCAATGAGCAGTTCTTC.